This T cell receptor (beta chain) was sequenced in a study of blood T cell repertoires in COVID-19 (dated by TCRdb to the early 2020s). About the study as a whole: The collaborator samples originated in the United States, Italy and Spain and spanned the acute and convalescent phases of COVID-19. The material from the prospective study consisted of cDNA or gDNA derived from T cells, B-cell-depleted T cells, or PBMCs. Deeply sampled blood TCRbeta repertoires from subjects exposed to, actively infected with, or recovered from COVID-19 were included in the dataset. The repertoires were made available in a free public database intended to serve as a resource for research on the immune response to SARS-CoV-2. The samples were drawn from two sources: the first 160 participants of the ongoing ImmuneRACE study, and fewer than 1,500 subjects contributed by 6 global collaborators. Sample metadata almost always included a de-identified subject ID, COVID-19 status, age in years and sex. Where HLA class I and class II types were available, the types were taken from metadata supplied by the sample provider, not from assay-based typing. Findings and caveats that apply to the study as a whole: Clinical and demographic metadata were provided uncurated, with the amount varying by source and participant.

Another Seattle source contributed samples from volunteer blood donors who had recovered from COVID-19. Each collaborating institution followed its own protocols to collect whole blood in K2EDTA tubes. For TCRbeta analysis, collaborator samples were shipped as frozen whole blood, as isolated PBMCs, or as DNA extracted from either sample type. The immunoSEQ Assay, a bias-controlled multiplex PCR, was used to amplify TCRbeta CDR3 regions from genomic DNA. From the authors' description of their analysis: Within the assay, amplification of reference gene primers was used to estimate how many nucleated cells each sample contained. Sequence reads were collapsed and filtered to measure the absolute abundance of every unique TCRbeta CDR3 rearrangement. For each sample, productive Simpson clonality was calculated by taking the square root of Simpson's diversity index across productive rearrangements. Here the immuneACCESS table is served through TCRdb, limited to in-frame sequences with V and J called. Missing clones are a known gap in these copies; in checked studies unresolved V genes cover under half, and the rest lacks a known reason. The V and J calls and clone size were taken over from that table, and D and trimming were inferred from the DNA. In this sample the table shows fewer than 250,000 clones, approximately 86% of which occur a single time. The ten largest clones add up to under 2% of the sample.

Of note for this clone: This clone's antigen is unknown. No much larger clone exists at a distance of one base, and base qualities are not known.

The sample comprised peripheral blood. This clonotype originated in a woman aged 60 to 75 who had recovered from COVID-19.

The CDR3 is CASSPDTLTQYF. The bases are TGTGCCAGCAGCCCGGACACCCTAACCCAGTACTTC. The chain uses TRBV12-3 or TRBV12-4 and TRBJ2-5; a tentative D match to TRBD1 spans 5 bases. Including the terminal cysteine and phenylalanine, the CDR3 comprises 12 residues. Just CDR3 DNA is preserved here, 36 bases in frame from base 1. The germline ends are 13 bases apart after V is trimmed by 6 bases and J by 8 bases.